Below, 9 T cell receptor beta chains from the same sample are listed, as sequenced in a study of blood T cell repertoires in COVID-19 (dated by TCRdb to 2018 to 2021). Library generation was performed with the immunoSEQ multiplex PCR assay. TCRdb stores this immuneACCESS table with in-frame sequences only. Part of the clones is absent; in the studies checked, under half of the shortfall reflects unresolved V genes, and no reason is known for the rest. This sample lists tens of thousands of clones; over 80% were detected once. 7% to 8.5% of the sample comes from the top ten. The sequencing sample was made of peripheral blood. These receptors came from a human donor in a cohort sampled during active COVID-19.

This clone was counted a single time. The chain combines TRBV19 with TRBJ2-5, with D perhaps TRBD1 (6 bases). The CDR3 runs 15 residues. Trimming took 1 base from V and 2 from J, leaving 11 bases between them. The germline CDR1 and CDR2 sequences are LNHDA and SQIVND (reference sequence). The CDR3 region is CASSIAQGKQETQYF. The DNA for the CDR3 is TGTGCCAGTAGTATAGCACAGGGTAAACAAGAGACCCAGTACTTC.

The gene calls are TRBV11-2 and TRBJ1-2; D is possibly TRBD1 (6 bases). V was cut by 1 base and J by 2 bases, with 8 bases left in between. From germline, CDR1 is SGHAT and CDR2 FQNNGV. The CDR3 extends over 14 amino acids. The CDR3 protein is CASSLVRGNYGYTF. CDR3 bases: TGTGCCAGCAGCTTAGTTAGGGGGAACTATGGCTACACCTTC.

V and J are TRBV5-1 and TRBJ1-6, with 8 positions matching TRBD1. Germline-derived CDR1 and CDR2 are SGHRS and YFSETQ. J was trimmed by 8 bases and V by 2 bases; bases with no gene match: 3. This CDR3 has 14 amino acids. The CDR3 bases are TGCGCCAGCAGCTTTAAGACAGGGGATTCACCCCTCCACTTT. Its protein product is CASSFKTGDSPLHF.

V and J are TRBV19 and TRBJ1-1, with unresolved D. Between the trimmed V and J ends, which lost 11 bases and 1 base, there was a span of 17 bases. Germline V gives CDR1 LNHDA, CDR2 SQIVND (reference sequence). CDR3 size: 14 residues. CDR3 bases: TGTGCCGCGATGCGGGGTTCGGAGAACACTGAAGCTTTCTTT. It specifies CAAMRGSENTEAFF.

This clone appeared a single time. This chain links TRBV15 with TRBJ2-1, with D uncertain. Looked up from germline, CDR1 is LNHNV and CDR2 is YYDKDF (reference sequence). Deletions cut 5 bases from V and 3 bases from J, with 17 bases between. This CDR3 spans 16 amino acids. The CDR3 DNA is TGTGCCACCAGCGGCCCTCTTACAGCCCTCTACAATGAGCAGTTCTTC. Its protein product is CATSGPLTALYNEQFF. The full variable domain, in which reference TRBV15 and TRBJ2-1 provide the parts outside the CDR3, is DAMVIQNPRYQVTQFGKPVTLSCSQTLNHNVMYWYQQKSSQAPKLLFHYYDKDFNNEADTPDNFQSRRPNTSFCFLDIRSPGLGDTAMYLCATSGPLTALYNEQFFGPGTRLTVL.

The rearrangement joins TRBV7-2 to TRBJ2-3; tentative D call: TRBD1 (5 bases). This CDR3 contains 14 residues. Looked up from germline, CDR1 is SGHTA and CDR2 is FQGNSA. V lost 3 bases, J lost 3 bases, and 10 bases lay in between. The chain's CDR3 is CASSLGPATDTQYF. In DNA form, the CDR3 reads TGTGCCAGCAGCTTGGGGCCCGCTACAGATACGCAGTATTTT.

CDR3 sequence reads: CASSPEAGAYGYTF. DNA of the CDR3: TGTGCCAGCTCACCAGAGGCAGGGGCATATGGCTACACCTTC. This chain uses TRBV18 with TRBJ1-2; D possibly corresponds to TRBD1 (6 bases). The V and J ends lost 2 bases and 5 bases respectively, with 12 bases between them. This CDR3 region has 14 residues. Per the germline V gene, CDR1 is KGHSH and CDR2 is LQKENI.

The CDR3: CASSGSGRGSYNEQFF. The CDR3 DNA is TGTGCCAGCAGCGGTTCGGGTCGGGGGTCCTACAATGAGCAGTTCTTC. The chain carries TRBV28 and TRBJ2-1; tentative D call: TRBD2 (6 bases). V lost 6 bases and J 1 base, leaving 16 bases between the germline ends. The CDR3 is 16 amino acids. Germline assignment: CDR1 MDHEN and CDR2 SYDVKM.

Worth noting for this clone: Mismatch with germline at one junction end may stem from a read error. V usage is TRBV6-5 and J usage is TRBJ1-4; unclear D gene. There are 15 residues in the CDR3. Germline V gives CDR1 MNHEY, CDR2 SVGAGI. Here the CDR3 DNA reads TGTGCCAGCAGTTACCCCCTAGCGCCGTTTGAACAACTGTTTTTT. It encodes CASSYPLAPFEQLFF.